The 24 T cell receptor beta chains below come from one sample, sequenced in a study of post-analysis software for immune sequencing data. The study, taken as a whole, reports: With TRBV5-6, TRBV5-1 and TRBV20-1 included, about five TRBV segments were more frequent in patients than in controls.

Researchers reported that TCR beta cDNA libraries carried unique molecular identifiers. Each CDR3 protein gets one entry after TCRdb re-called the PCR reads with MiXCR. This sample carries 750,000 to 950,000 distinct CDR3 sequences, approximately 53% of them seen once, and the ten largest clones take 4.6%. Their target antigens are unknown. The sequenced sample consisted of blood. The receptor source for this set is a girl aged 10 to 17 with multiple sclerosis.

The V and J genes are TRBV29-1 and TRBJ2-3; D is unresolved. Germline loops: CDR1 SQVTM, CDR2 ANQGSEA. The CDR3 contains 12 residues. V dropped 6 bases and J dropped 2 bases, with 9 bases sitting between them. For the CDR3, the DNA is TGCAGCGTGCATCCGGCCACAGATACGCAGTATTTT. Its protein is CSVHPATDTQYF.

Note on this clonotype: A read error is possible here, since a much larger clone lies one base away. This chain links TRBV7-2 with TRBJ2-4; D may correspond to TRBD1 or TRBD2 (5 bases each). V was pared by 5 bases and J by 13 bases, with 18 bases between. The CDR3 is made up of 13 amino acids. Germline CDR1 is SGHTA and CDR2 is FQGNSA. The DNA of the CDR3 is TGTGCCAGCAGCGTGGGTCTGGGGGATGAGCAGTACTTC. Encoded protein: CASSVGLGDEQYF.

This chain uses TRBV15 with TRBJ1-6; a weak D match, TRBD1 (6 bases). Germline CDR1 and CDR2: LNHNV and YYDKDF (reference sequence). This CDR3 is built from 16 residues. Trimming cost V 1 base and J 8 bases, with 15 bases left between them. CDR3 DNA: TGTGCCACCAGCAGAGGAGGGACAATGAGGGATTCACCCCTCCACTTT. It yields the protein CATSRGGTMRDSPLHF.

This clonotype was counted once. The chain uses TRBV20-1 and TRBJ2-1, with 10 bases lining up with TRBD2. The assigned J gene may be wrong: the sequence end matches TRBJ2-7 better. There are 17 residues in the CDR3. Looked up from germline, CDR1 is DFQATT and CDR2 is SNEGSKA (reference sequence). CDR3 amino acids: CSATGLAGASPYNEQYF. CDR3 nucleotide sequence: TGCAGTGCTACGGGGCTAGCGGGAGCCTCACCCTACAATGAGCAGTACTTC.

V usage is TRBV7-2 and J usage is TRBJ2-1; 7 bases align to TRBD1. CDR1 is SGHTA and CDR2 is FQGNSA in the germline V gene. V lost 2 bases, J lost 4 bases, and 5 bases stayed unmatched. This CDR3 comprises 15 residues. The CDR3 DNA reads TGTGCCAGCAGCTTATGGCAGGGGGAATACAATGAGCAGTTCTTC. Its translation is CASSLWQGEYNEQFF.

The V and J genes are TRBV29-1 and TRBJ1-1; the D is unclear. Trimming pared 4 bases from V and 4 bases from J, leaving 13 bases between. This CDR3 comprises 13 residues. Germline assignment: CDR1 SQVTM and CDR2 ANQGSEA. CDR3 residues: CSVVEGAGTEAFF. DNA for the CDR3: TGCAGCGTTGTAGAGGGAGCGGGCACTGAAGCTTTCTTT.

The sample holds a few counts of this clonotype. In DNA, the CDR3 is TGCAGCGCCGCAGGAGCACCGGGGACGGTGGCTATCTACGAGCAGTACTTC. This codes for CSAAGAPGTVAIYEQYF. V is TRBV29-1 and J is TRBJ2-7, with D possibly being TRBD1 or TRBD2 (5 bases each). This CDR3 is 17 amino acids long. Trimming pared 7 bases from V and 3 bases from J, leaving 28 bases between. CDR1 is SQVTM, CDR2 ANQGSEA, per germline.

The rearrangement uses TRBV30 and TRBJ1-5, with TRBD1 identical over 7 bases. CDR3 length equals 13 residues. Unmatched junction bases numbered 4, after V lost 1 base and J lost 7 bases. Germline V gene data show CDR1 as GTSNPN and CDR2 as SVGIG (reference sequence). The CDR3 nucleotides read TGTGCCTGGAGTGGACAGGGAACCCAGCCCCAGCATTTT. Its translation: CAWSGQGTQPQHF.

This chain uses TRBV5-1 with TRBJ2-1; 10 nucleotides match TRBD1. Matching the DNA end better, TRBJ2-7 makes the J call doubtful. Germline CDR1 is SGHRS and CDR2 is YFSETQ. The CDR3 has 15 residues. In nucleotides, the CDR3 is TGCGCCAGCAGCTTGGCCGGACAGGGGGTCTACGAGCAGTACTTC. The encoded protein is CASSLAGQGVYEQYF.

This clonotype was picked up a small number of times. The V call is TRBV4-1, the J call TRBJ2-6; 7 bases are shared with TRBD2. CDR1 MGHRA and CDR2 YSYEKL come from the germline V gene. Trimming cost V 0 bases and J 2 bases; bases outside gene matches: 4. CDR3 length: 17 residues. The CDR3 region has the DNA TGCGCCAGCAGCCAAGACCATGGGGGGGCTGGGGCCAACGTCCTGACTTTC. Translated: CASSQDHGGAGANVLTF.

V is TRBV20-1 and J is TRBJ2-1, with a tentative D call TRBD1 (6 bases). The V end was cut by 2 bases, the J end by 2 bases, with 10 bases between. The CDR3 has 14 amino acids. CDR1 and CDR2 (germline): DFQATT, SNEGSKA (reference sequence). The CDR3 loop is CSARRGSAYNEQFF. The DNA of the CDR3 is TGCAGTGCTAGAAGGGGGTCAGCCTACAATGAGCAGTTCTTC.

This chain links TRBV19 with TRBJ1-2; D possibly corresponds to TRBD1 (5 bases). Trimming took off 5 bases at V and 3 bases at J, with 16 bases between the two ends. From germline, CDR1 is LNHDA and CDR2 SQIVND (reference sequence). The CDR3 contains 15 residues. CDR3 residues: CASSPRDEAYYGYTF. CDR3 sequence (DNA): TGTGCCAGTAGTCCTCGGGACGAAGCTTACTATGGCTACACCTTC.

This clonotype was seen a handful of times. V is TRBV29-1 and J is TRBJ2-5; TRBD2 matches at 8 bases. The junction had 12 bases not matched to a gene; V was cut back by 2 bases and J by 4 bases. From germline, CDR1 is SQVTM and CDR2 ANQGSEA. The CDR3 runs to 16 residues. The CDR3 DNA reads TGCAGCGTTGAATTGTATCCGGGACTAGAATCAGAGACCCAGTACTTC. It encodes CSVELYPGLESETQYF.

This chain uses TRBV12-3 or TRBV12-4 with TRBJ2-7; D ambiguous. This CDR3 spans 15 amino acids. With 2 bases removed from V and 6 bases from J, the gap between germline ends came to 17 bases. CDR3 bases: TGTGCCAGCAGTTTATGGTCATACCTACTGTGCGAGCAGTACTTC. Translating gives CASSLWSYLLCEQYF.

CDR3 in amino acids: CSAPGLASSDTQYF. The CDR3 DNA is TGCAGTGCCCCGGGACTAGCTTCATCAGATACGCAGTATTTT. The rearrangement uses TRBV20-1 and TRBJ2-3, with 9 bases lining up with TRBD2. Germline trimming cut 6 bases from V and 4 bases from J; bases unmatched to any gene: 8. The CDR3 has 14 amino acids. In germline, CDR1 is DFQATT, CDR2 SNEGSKA (reference sequence).

This clonotype was counted once. V usage is TRBV20-1 and J usage is TRBJ1-1; D gene ambiguous. Trimming took 3 bases from V and 2 from J, leaving 16 bases between them. The germline CDR1 and CDR2 sequences are DFQATT and SNEGSKA (reference sequence). The CDR3 is made up of 15 amino acids. The CDR3 region is CSARELGSLNTEAFF. DNA of the CDR3: TGCAGTGCTAGGGAATTGGGTTCCCTAAACACTGAAGCTTTCTTT.

The chain combines TRBV6-5 with TRBJ2-1; 7 nucleotides match TRBD1. The CDR3 covers 15 residues. The germline gives CDR1 MNHEY, CDR2 SVGAGI. V lost 2 bases, J lost 6 bases, and 7 bases stayed unmatched. This CDR3 reads CASSYLNTGVNEQFF. As DNA, the CDR3 is TGTGCCAGCAGTTACCTAAATACAGGGGTCAATGAGCAGTTCTTC.

This chain connects TRBV7-2 to TRBJ2-5; D might be TRBD1 (5 bases). Judging by the DNA end, TRBJ2-7 fits better; the J call may be wrong. The CDR3 totals 13 residues. The germline CDR1 and CDR2 sequences are SGHTA and FQGNSA. CDR3 sequence (DNA): TGTGCCAGCAGCACTGGGGCTACGGACGAGCAGTACTTC. Translation gives CASSTGATDEQYF.

CDR3 nucleotides: TGTGCCAGCAGCATCGGGACCGACCACGTCGAGCAGTACTTC. This sequence encodes CASSIGTDHVEQYF. This chain links TRBV6-6 with TRBJ2-5; D may correspond to TRBD1 or TRBD2 (5 bases each). The DNA matches TRBJ2-7 better at its end, which makes the J call doubtful. Germline V gene lookup returns CDR1 MNHNY and CDR2 SVGAGI (reference sequence). There are 14 residues in the CDR3.

The chain joins TRBV15 to TRBJ2-1; D remains unclear. The CDR3 runs to 12 residues. V lost 8 bases and J 4 bases, leaving 9 bases between the germline ends. The germline V gene has CDR1 LNHNV and CDR2 YYDKDF (reference sequence). The CDR3 region is CATGSLYNEQFF. DNA for the CDR3: TGTGCCACCGGATCATTATACAATGAGCAGTTCTTC.

V usage is TRBV29-1 and J usage is TRBJ2-7; D is possibly TRBD1 or TRBD2 (6 bases each). The CDR3 runs to 12 residues. Germline V CDR1 and CDR2: SQVTM, ANQGSEA. Trimming left V 5 bases short and J 2 bases short, with 10 bases between. In DNA form, the CDR3 reads TGCAGCGTTACGAGGGGGGCCTACGAGCAGTACTTC. This translates into CSVTRGAYEQYF.

The rearrangement joins TRBV20-1 to TRBJ2-2; a possible D gene is TRBD1 (6 bases). The germline V and J ends were trimmed by 3 bases and 0 bases, with 11 bases remaining between them. This CDR3 has 15 amino acids. CDR1 is DFQATT and CDR2 is SNEGSKA in the germline V gene (reference sequence). The CDR3 nucleotides read TGCAGTGCTAGGGAACAGGGTCCGAACACCGGGGAGCTGTTTTTT. This codes for CSAREQGPNTGELFF.

This clonotype came up a few times. This chain uses TRBV5-1 with TRBJ2-3, with no clear D. Germline lookup yields CDR1 SGHRS and CDR2 YFSETQ. This CDR3 has 15 residues. With 0 bases removed from V and 2 bases from J, the gap between germline ends came to 10 bases. CDR3 in DNA: TGCGCCAGCAGCTTGGAGGGAATGCTCACAGATACGCAGTATTTT. Its protein is CASSLEGMLTDTQYF.

This clonotype was counted once. The rearrangement uses TRBV4-1 and TRBJ2-1; 9 bases fit TRBD2. The CDR3 contains 16 residues. V shed 2 bases, J shed 7 bases, and the junction held 9 bases outside the gene matches. From germline, CDR1 is MGHRA and CDR2 YSYEKL. The CDR3 region has the DNA TGCGCCAGCAGCCAACTAGCGGGAAGTAGGTTAAATGAGCAGTTCTTC. It is translated as CASSQLAGSRLNEQFF.